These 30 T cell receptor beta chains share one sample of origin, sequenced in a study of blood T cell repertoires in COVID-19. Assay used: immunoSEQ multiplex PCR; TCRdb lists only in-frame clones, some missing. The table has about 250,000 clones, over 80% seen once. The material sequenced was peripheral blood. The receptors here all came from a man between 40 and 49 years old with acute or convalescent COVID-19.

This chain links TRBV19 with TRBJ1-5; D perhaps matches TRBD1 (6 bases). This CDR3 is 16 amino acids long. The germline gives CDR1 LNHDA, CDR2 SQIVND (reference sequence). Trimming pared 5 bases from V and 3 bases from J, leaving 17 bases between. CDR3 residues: CASSPRTGQYNQPQHF. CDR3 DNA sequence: TGTGCCAGTAGTCCCCGGACCGGACAGTACAATCAGCCCCAGCATTTT. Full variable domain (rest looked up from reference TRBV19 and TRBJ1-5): DGGITQSPKYLFRKEGQNVTLSCEQNLNHDAMYWYRQDPGQGLRLIYYSQIVNDFQKGDIAEGYSVSREKKESFPLTVTSAQKNPTAFYLCASSPRTGQYNQPQHFGDGTRLSIL.

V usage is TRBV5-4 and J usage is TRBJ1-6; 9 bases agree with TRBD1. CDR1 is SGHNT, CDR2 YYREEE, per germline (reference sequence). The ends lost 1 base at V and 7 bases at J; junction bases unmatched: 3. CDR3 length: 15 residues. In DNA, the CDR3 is TGTGCCAGCAGCTTGCGGGACAGGGTGAATTCACCCCTCCACTTT. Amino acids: CASSLRDRVNSPLHF.

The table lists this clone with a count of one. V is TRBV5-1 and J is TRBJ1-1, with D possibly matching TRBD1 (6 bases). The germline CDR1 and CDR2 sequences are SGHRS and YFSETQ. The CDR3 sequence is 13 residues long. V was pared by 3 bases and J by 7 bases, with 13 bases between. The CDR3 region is CASSSQGVREAFF. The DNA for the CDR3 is TGCGCCAGCAGCTCACAGGGTGTACGTGAAGCTTTCTTT.

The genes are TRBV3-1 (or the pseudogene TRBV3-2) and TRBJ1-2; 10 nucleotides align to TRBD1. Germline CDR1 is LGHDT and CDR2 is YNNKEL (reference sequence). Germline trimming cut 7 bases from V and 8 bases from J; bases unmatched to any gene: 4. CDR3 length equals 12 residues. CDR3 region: CASTGTGDGYTF. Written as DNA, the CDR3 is TGTGCCAGCACCGGGACAGGGGACGGCTACACCTTC.

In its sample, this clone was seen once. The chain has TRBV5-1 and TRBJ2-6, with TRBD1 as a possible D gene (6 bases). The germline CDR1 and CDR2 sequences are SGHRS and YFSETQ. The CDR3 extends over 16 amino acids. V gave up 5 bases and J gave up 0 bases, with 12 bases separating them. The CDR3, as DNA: TGCGCCAGCAGTCACTCAGGGGACTCTGGGGCCAACGTCCTGACTTTC. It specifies CASSHSGDSGANVLTF.

The CDR3 is CASKAESGRAGEQYF. CDR3 sequence (DNA): TGTGCCAGCAAGGCCGAAAGCGGGAGGGCGGGCGAGCAGTACTTC. This chain connects TRBV6-5 to TRBJ2-7; 10 bases agree with TRBD2. The V segment lost 7 bases and the J segment 6 bases; nucleotides outside the gene matches: 12. This CDR3 is 15 amino acids long. Germline values: CDR1 MNHEY, CDR2 SVGAGI.

CDR3 sequence reads: CASSLSLASYTDTQYF. CDR3 DNA: TGCGCCAGCAGCTTGAGTCTAGCGTCATATACAGATACGCAGTATTTT. This sequence joins TRBV5-1 and TRBJ2-3, with D perhaps TRBD2 (6 bases). V lost 1 base and J lost 3, with 15 bases in between. CDR1 SGHRS and CDR2 YFSETQ come from the germline V gene. The CDR3 has 16 residues.

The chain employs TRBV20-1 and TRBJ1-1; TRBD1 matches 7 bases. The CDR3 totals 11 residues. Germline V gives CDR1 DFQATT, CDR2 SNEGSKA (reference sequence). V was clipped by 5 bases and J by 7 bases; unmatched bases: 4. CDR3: CSAPGQDEAFF. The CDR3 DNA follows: TGCAGTGCTCCCGGACAGGATGAAGCTTTCTTT.

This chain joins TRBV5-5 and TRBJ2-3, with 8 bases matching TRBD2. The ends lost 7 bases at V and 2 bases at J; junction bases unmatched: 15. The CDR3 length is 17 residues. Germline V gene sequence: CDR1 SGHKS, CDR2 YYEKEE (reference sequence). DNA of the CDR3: TGTGCCAGCTCAGTTAGGGGGACTAGGTATATCACAGATACGCAGTATTTT. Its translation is CASSVRGTRYITDTQYF.

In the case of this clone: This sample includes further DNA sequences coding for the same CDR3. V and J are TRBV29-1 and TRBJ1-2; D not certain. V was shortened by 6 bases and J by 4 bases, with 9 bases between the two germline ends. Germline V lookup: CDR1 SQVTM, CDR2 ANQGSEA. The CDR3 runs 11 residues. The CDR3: CSVDPGYGYTF. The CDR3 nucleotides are TGCAGCGTAGATCCGGGCTATGGCTACACCTTC. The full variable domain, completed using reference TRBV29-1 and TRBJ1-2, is SAVISQKPSRDICQRGTSLTIQCQVDSQVTMMFWYRQQPGQSLTLIATANQGSEATYESGFVIDKFPISRPNLTFSTLTVSNMSPEDSSIYLCSVDPGYGYTFGSGTRLTVV.

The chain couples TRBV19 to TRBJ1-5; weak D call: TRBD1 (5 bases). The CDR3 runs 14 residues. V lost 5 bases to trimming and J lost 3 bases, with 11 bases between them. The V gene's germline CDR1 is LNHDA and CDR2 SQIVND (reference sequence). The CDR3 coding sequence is TGTGCCAGTAGTGAACAGGCCATCAATCAGCCCCAGCATTTT. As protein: CASSEQAINQPQHF.

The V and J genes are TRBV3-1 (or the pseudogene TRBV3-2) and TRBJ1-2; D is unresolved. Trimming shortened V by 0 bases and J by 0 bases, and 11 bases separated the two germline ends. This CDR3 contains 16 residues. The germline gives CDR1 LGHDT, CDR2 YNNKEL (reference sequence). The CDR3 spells CASSQDSALANYGYTF. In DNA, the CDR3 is TGTGCCAGCAGCCAAGATAGTGCATTGGCTAACTATGGCTACACCTTC.

The CDR3 protein is CASSLSPRDYTF. In nucleotides, the CDR3 is TGTGCCAGCAGCCTATCTCCCCGAGACTACACCTTC. The rearrangement uses TRBV5-5 and TRBJ1-2, with D unresolved. The germline V gene has CDR1 SGHKS and CDR2 YYEKEE (reference sequence). Trimming stripped 4 bases from V and 10 bases from J, with 14 bases between. The CDR3 length is 12 residues.

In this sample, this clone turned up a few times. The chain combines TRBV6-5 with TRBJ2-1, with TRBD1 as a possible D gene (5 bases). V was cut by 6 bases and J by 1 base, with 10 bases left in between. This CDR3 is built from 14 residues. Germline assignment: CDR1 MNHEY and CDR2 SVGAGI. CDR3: CASRGRGSYNEQFF. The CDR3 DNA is TGTGCCAGCAGGGGAAGGGGTTCCTACAATGAGCAGTTCTTC.

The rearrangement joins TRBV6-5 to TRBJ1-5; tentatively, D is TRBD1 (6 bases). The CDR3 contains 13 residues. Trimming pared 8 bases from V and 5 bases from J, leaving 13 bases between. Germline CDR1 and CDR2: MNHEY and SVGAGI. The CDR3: CASSQGIDQPQHF. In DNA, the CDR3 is TGTGCCAGCTCCCAGGGGATTGATCAGCCCCAGCATTTT.

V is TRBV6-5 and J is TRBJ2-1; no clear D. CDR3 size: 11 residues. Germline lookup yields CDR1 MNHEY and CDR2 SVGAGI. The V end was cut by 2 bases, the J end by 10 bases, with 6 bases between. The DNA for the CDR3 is TGTGCCAGCAGTTACGCGGCAGAGCAGTTCTTC. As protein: CASSYAAEQFF.

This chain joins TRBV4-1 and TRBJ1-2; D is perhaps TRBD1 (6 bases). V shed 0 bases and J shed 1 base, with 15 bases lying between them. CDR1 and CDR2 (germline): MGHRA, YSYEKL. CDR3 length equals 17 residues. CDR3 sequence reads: CASSQEDSAPGNYGYTF. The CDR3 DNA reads TGCGCCAGCAGCCAAGAGGACAGCGCCCCAGGTAACTATGGCTACACCTTC.

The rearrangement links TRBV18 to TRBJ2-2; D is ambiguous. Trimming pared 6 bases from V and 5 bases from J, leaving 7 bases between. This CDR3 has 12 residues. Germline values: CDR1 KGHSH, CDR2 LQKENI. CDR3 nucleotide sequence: TGTGCCAGCTCCCCCCAAACCGGGGAGCTGTTTTTT. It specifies CASSPQTGELFF. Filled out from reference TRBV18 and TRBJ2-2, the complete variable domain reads NAGVMQNPRHLVRRRGQEARLRCSPMKGHSHVYWYRQLPEEGLKFMVYLQKENIIDESGMPKERFSAEFPKEGPSILRIQQVVRGDSAAYFCASSPQTGELFFGEGSRLTVL.

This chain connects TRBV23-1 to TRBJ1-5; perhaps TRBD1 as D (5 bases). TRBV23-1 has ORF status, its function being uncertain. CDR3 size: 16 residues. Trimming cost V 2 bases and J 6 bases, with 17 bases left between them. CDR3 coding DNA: TGCGCCAGCAGTCAACCCGACAGAAAGAAGGCTCAGCCCCAGCATTTT. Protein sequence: CASSQPDRKKAQPQHF.

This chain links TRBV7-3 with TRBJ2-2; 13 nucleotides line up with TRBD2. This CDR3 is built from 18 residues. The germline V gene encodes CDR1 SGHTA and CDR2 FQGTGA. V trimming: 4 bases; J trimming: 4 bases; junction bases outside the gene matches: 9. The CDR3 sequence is CASSSDSGLAGVTGELFF. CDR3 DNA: TGTGCCAGCAGCTCGGACTCTGGACTAGCGGGAGTCACCGGGGAGCTGTTTTTT.

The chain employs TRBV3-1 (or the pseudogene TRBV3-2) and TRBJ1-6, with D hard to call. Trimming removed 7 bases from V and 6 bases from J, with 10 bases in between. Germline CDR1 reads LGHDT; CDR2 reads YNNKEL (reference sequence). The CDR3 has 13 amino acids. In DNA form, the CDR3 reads TGTGCCAGCACCGACGACTTTAATTCACCCCTCCACTTT. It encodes CASTDDFNSPLHF.

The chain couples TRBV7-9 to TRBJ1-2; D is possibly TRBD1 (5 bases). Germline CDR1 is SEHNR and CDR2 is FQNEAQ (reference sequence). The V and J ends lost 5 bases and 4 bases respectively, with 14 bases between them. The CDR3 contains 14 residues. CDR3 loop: CASSGLGVSYGYTF. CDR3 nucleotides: TGTGCCAGCAGCGGCCTAGGGGTCTCCTATGGCTACACCTTC.

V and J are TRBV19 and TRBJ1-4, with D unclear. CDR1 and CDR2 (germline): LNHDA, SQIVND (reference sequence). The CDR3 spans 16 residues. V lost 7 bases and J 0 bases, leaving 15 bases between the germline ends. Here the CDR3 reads CASTSPWRTTNEKLFF. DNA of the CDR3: TGTGCCAGTACCTCGCCGTGGCGGACAACTAATGAAAAACTGTTTTTT. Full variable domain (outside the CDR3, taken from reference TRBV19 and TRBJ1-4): DGGITQSPKYLFRKEGQNVTLSCEQNLNHDAMYWYRQDPGQGLRLIYYSQIVNDFQKGDIAEGYSVSREKKESFPLTVTSAQKNPTAFYLCASTSPWRTTNEKLFFGSGTQLSVL.

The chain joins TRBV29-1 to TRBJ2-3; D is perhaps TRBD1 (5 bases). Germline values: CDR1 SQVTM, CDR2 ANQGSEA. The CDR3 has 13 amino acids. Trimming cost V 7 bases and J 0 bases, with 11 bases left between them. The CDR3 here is CSGRQGSTDTQYF. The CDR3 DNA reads TGCAGCGGTAGGCAGGGAAGCACAGATACGCAGTATTTT.

The CDR3, as DNA: TGTGCCTGGTCGAGCCAAGAGACCCAGTACTTC. It is translated as CAWSSQETQYF. The V call is TRBV30, the J call TRBJ2-5, with no clear D. Germline V gives CDR1 GTSNPN, CDR2 SVGIG (reference sequence). This CDR3 region has 11 residues. The V and J ends lost 5 bases and 1 base respectively, with 5 bases between them.

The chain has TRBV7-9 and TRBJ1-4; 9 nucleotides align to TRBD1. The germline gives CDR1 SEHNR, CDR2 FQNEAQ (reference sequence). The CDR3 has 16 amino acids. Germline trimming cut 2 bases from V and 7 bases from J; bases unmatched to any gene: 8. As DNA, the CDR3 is TGTGCCAGCAGCTTACTTCCGGGACAGGGTAGTGAAAAACTGTTTTTT. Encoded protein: CASSLLPGQGSEKLFF.

The CDR3 DNA reads as TGTGGGGAAGAACAGGGGGCATGGGTGGGCTACACCTTC. Protein sequence: CGEEQGAWVGYTF. This chain uses TRBV19 with TRBJ1-2; 9 nucleotides line up with TRBD1. Germline V gives CDR1 LNHDA, CDR2 SQIVND (reference sequence). The length of the CDR3 is 13 residues.

Written as DNA, the CDR3 is TGTGCCAGTAGAATCGGAGGACGGACTTTGGGGCCCCAGCATTTT. Its protein is CASRIGGRTLGPQHF. V usage is TRBV19 and J usage is TRBJ1-5; D not certain. The germline gives CDR1 LNHDA, CDR2 SQIVND (reference sequence). The CDR3 has 15 residues. Trimming left V 6 bases short and J 9 bases short, with 21 bases between.

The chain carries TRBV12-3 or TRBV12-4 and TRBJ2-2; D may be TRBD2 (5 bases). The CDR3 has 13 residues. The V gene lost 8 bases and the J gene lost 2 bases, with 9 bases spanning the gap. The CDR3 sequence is CASGRTNTGELFF. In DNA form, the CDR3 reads TGTGCCAGCGGCAGGACTAACACCGGGGAGCTGTTTTTT.

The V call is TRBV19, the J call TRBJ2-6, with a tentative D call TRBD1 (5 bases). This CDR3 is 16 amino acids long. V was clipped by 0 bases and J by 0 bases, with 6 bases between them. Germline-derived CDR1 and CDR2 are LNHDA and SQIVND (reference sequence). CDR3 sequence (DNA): TGTGCCAGTAGTATAGAAGGGGTCTCTGGGGCCAACGTCCTGACTTTC. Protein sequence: CASSIEGVSGANVLTF.